A selection of T cell receptor beta chains follows, all from one sample in a study of cytomegalovirus exposure and HLA in healthy donors. Method: immunoSEQ multiplex PCR; TCRdb's copy keeps in-frame clones and lacks some. The listing contains under 150,000 clones. Sequencing was performed on PBMCs. The receptors were sampled from a woman in her thirties or forties in good health and CMV-seronegative. Each CDR3 is given with its conserved first and last residue. D genes are given only for firm matches.

d_gene,j_gene,v_gene,CDR3aa,CDR3nt
-,TRBJ1-1,TRBV7-2,CASNAGLLTEAFF,TGTGCCAGCAACGCCGGGTTGCTGACTGAAGCTTTCTTT
-,TRBJ1-5,TRBV15,CATSSNGVSNQPQHF,TGTGCCACCAGCAGCAACGGGGTTAGCAATCAGCCCCAGCATTTT
-,TRBJ2-7,TRBV7-2,CASSLASGSSSYEQYF,TGTGCCAGCAGCTTAGCGTCAGGATCGAGCTCCTACGAGCAGTACTTC
TRBD2,TRBJ2-3,TRBV9,CASSVFAGGGTDTQYF,TGTGCCAGCAGCGTATTTGCGGGGGGGGGCACAGATACGCAGTATTTT
-,TRBJ1-1,TRBV6-6,CASRETGQSTEAFF,TGTGCCAGCAGGGAAACAGGTCAGAGCACTGAAGCTTTCTTT
-,TRBJ1-1,TRBV18,CASSPGRPGTEAFF,TGTGCCAGCTCACCCGGACGGCCGGGGACTGAAGCTTTCTTT
TRBD1,TRBJ1-2,TRBV29-1,CSGTGGYGYTF,TGCAGCGGGACAGGCGGATATGGCTACACCTTC
-,TRBJ2-7,TRBV15,CATSRDPGLTYEQYF,TGTGCCACCAGCAGAGATCCCGGGTTAACCTACGAGCAGTACTTC
-,TRBJ1-2,TRBV28,CASSFPAGTANYGYTF,TGTGCCAGCAGTTTCCCAGCCGGGACTGCAAACTATGGCTACACCTTC
-,TRBJ1-1,TRBV15,CATSRAGAGRTEAFF,TGTGCCACCAGCAGAGCCGGGGCGGGGAGAACTGAAGCTTTCTTT